In its sample, the clone carrying this TCR beta chain was seen once. Its specificity is not known. These data originate in a study of shared clonotypes between healthy human individuals. Naive CD8 populations comprised CD45RO-negative cells positively selected for CCR7, excluding terminally differentiated effector memory CD45RA+ cells. Study results and limitations: The expectation was that sequencing depth would affect clonotype sharing among donors. Sampling included only blood; tissue repertoires likely differ.

The V and J ends lost 1 base and 4 bases respectively, with 4 bases between them. Germline CDR1 is MGHDK and CDR2 is SYGVNS. CDR3 length: 13 amino acids. Genomic DNA belonging to each subset was distributed in equal measure over several immunoSEQ plates. Generated by immunoSEQ multiplex PCR, the TCRdb table keeps only in-frame clones and is missing some. The sample lists around 580,000 clones, 98% occurring once. The TCR originated in a man aged 25 to 40 in good health. Input material: naive CD8+ T cells sorted from blood. The genes are TRBV25-1 and TRBJ2-2, with D hard to call. The CDR3 spells CASSEWSTGELFF. The CDR3 coding sequence is TGTGCCAGCAGTGAATGGAGCACCGGGGAGCTGTTTTTT.